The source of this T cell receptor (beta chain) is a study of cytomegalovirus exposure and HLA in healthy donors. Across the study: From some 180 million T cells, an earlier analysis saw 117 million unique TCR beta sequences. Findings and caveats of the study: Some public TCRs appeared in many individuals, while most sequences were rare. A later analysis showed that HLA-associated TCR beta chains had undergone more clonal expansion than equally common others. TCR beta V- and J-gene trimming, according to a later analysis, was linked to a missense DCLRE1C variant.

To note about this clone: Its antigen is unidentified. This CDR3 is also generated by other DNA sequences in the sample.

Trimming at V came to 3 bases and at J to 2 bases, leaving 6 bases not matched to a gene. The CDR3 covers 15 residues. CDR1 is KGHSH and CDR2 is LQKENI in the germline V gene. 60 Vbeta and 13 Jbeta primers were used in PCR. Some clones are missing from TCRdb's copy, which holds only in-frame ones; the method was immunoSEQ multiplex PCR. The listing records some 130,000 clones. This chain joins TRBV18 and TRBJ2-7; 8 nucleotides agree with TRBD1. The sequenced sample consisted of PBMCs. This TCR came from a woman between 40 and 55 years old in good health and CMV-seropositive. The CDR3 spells CASSPGQGLTYEQYF. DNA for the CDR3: TGTGCCAGCTCACCCGGACAGGGTTTGACCTACGAGCAGTACTTC.